This T cell receptor (beta chain) was observed in a study of lymphopenia after photon versus proton radiotherapy. Overall study findings and caveats: In patients who died, overall survival fell as post-nadir TCR diversity dropped more. Only patients who died were analyzed for survival; proton advantage is unproven. Post-nadir diversity loss with photons came from oligoclonal expansion, particularly CD8+ Temra cells. Under photons, naive T cells and diversity fell while effector/memory populations rose.

Concerning this clone itself: What it recognizes is unknown.

Assay: immunoSEQ multiplex PCR; the TCRdb copy retains only in-frame clones and omits some. This sample carries more than 20,000 clones, less than 85% of them seen once, and the ten largest clones take 18%. The CDR3 runs to 14 residues. Germline loops: CDR1 MNHNS, CDR2 SASEGT. V lost 1 base, J lost 3 bases, and 9 bases lay in between. This receptor was obtained from a man aged 60 to 75 with pancreatic cancer. V and J are TRBV6-1 and TRBJ1-1; D is perhaps TRBD1 (5 bases). Specimen: peripheral blood, collected from a patient treated with photon-based radiotherapy. The CDR3 region is CASSEVSGYTEAFF. The CDR3 region has the DNA TGTGCCAGCAGTGAAGTGTCAGGGTACACTGAAGCTTTCTTT.